The 5 T cell receptor beta chains listed next were all sequenced from one sample in a study of cytomegalovirus exposure and HLA in healthy donors. Vbeta (60) and Jbeta (13) primers were used in the PCR. TCRdb's table, derived via immunoSEQ multiplex PCR, lists solely in-frame clones and lacks some. The data contain almost 200,000 clones, around three quarters of them seen just once; the ten biggest clones take up 1.5% to 2%. Source material: PBMCs. These receptors were collected from a young man in good health and CMV-seronegative.

This clone was counted a few times. This chain links TRBV5-1 with TRBJ1-1, with D maybe TRBD1 (6 bases). The germline V and J ends were trimmed by 7 bases and 0 bases, with 10 bases remaining between them. The CDR3 sequence is 13 residues long. CDR1 and CDR2 (germline): SGHRS, YFSETQ. CDR3 DNA sequence: TGCGCCAGCGGGAACAGGGTGAACACTGAAGCTTTCTTT. Translation gives CASGNRVNTEAFF. Supplemented by reference TRBV5-1 and TRBJ1-1, the full variable domain reads KAGVTQTPRYLIKTRGQQVTLSCSPISGHRSVSWYQQTPGQGLQFLFEYFSETQRNKGNFPGRFSGRQFSNSRSEMNVSTLELGDSALYLCASGNRVNTEAFFGQGTRLTVV.

This CDR3 is CASRPPDRPGYGYTF. CDR3 nucleotide sequence: TGTGCCAGTAGACCTCCTGACAGGCCGGGGTATGGCTACACCTTC. This chain uses TRBV19 with TRBJ1-2, with D maybe TRBD1 (6 bases). CDR1 LNHDA and CDR2 SQIVND come from the germline V gene (reference sequence). The V gene lost 6 bases and the J gene lost 5 bases, with 19 bases spanning the gap. CDR3 length: 15 residues.

The chain uses TRBV5-1 and TRBJ2-1; maybe TRBD2 (6 bases). Between the trimmed V and J ends, which lost 4 bases and 6 bases, there was a span of 14 bases. This CDR3 region has 14 residues. In germline, CDR1 is SGHRS, CDR2 YFSETQ. The CDR3 region is CASSLRRDFNEQFF. The DNA for the CDR3 is TGCGCCAGCAGCCTCCGCCGGGACTTCAATGAGCAGTTCTTC.

There are a few counts of this clone. Sequence at one end of the junction differs from germline and may be a read error. Here the CDR3 DNA reads TGCGCTAGTGGAGGGAGGACTGAAGCTTTCTTT. Translated, it gives CASGGRTEAFF. V usage is TRBV9 and J usage is TRBJ1-1; unclear D gene. The germline gives CDR1 SGDLS, CDR2 YYNGEE. This CDR3 has 11 amino acids.

The gene calls are TRBV27 and TRBJ2-1; weak D call: TRBD2 (6 bases). There are 15 residues in the CDR3. Trimming cost V 3 bases and J 2 bases, with 11 bases left between them. Germline V gene data show CDR1 as MNHEY and CDR2 as SMNVEV (reference sequence). CDR3 in amino acids: CASSFISGAYNEQFF. CDR3 DNA sequence: TGTGCCAGCAGTTTCATTAGCGGAGCCTACAATGAGCAGTTCTTC.